This T cell receptor (beta chain) emerged from a study of breast tumors, draining lymph nodes, adjacent tissues. TCRdb reprocessed the multiplex PCR reads via MiXCR and lists one record per CDR3 protein. The data show about 22,000 distinct CDR3 sequences, 50% to 75% seen once. Study-level points and caveats: The data were judged consistent with most tumor T cells coming from lymph node and expanding in tumor. The lymph node origin of tumor T cells was framed as consistent with a hypothesis, not demonstrated.

To note about this clonotype: Its antigen is unknown.

Trimming removed 2 bases at V and 0 bases at J, with 7 bases between. There are 15 residues in the CDR3. The sample was tumor-adjacent breast tissue. The chain uses TRBV12-3 or TRBV12-4 and TRBJ2-2; no reliable D call. This clonotype was sampled from a female donor with breast cancer. Some clones in this sample may be carry-over from other donors' samples. CDR3 in DNA: TGTGCCAGCAGTTTAATACTATCGAACACCGGGGAGCTGTTTTTT. It encodes CASSLILSNTGELFF.